The source of this T cell receptor beta chain is a study of cytomegalovirus exposure and HLA in healthy donors. Across the study: Genotyping of nearly 400 donors showed that over 80% belonged to the Caucasian-associated ancestry cluster. Study outcomes and limitations: Associated with cytomegalovirus, according to the listing, were around 170 TCR beta chains.

In its sample, this clone was seen once. Its antigen remains unknown. 13 Jbeta primers and 60 Vbeta primers were used for the PCR. Original analysis: Approximately 11 million of the roughly 80 million unique TCR beta chains counted in a later analysis were shared. Produced via immunoSEQ multiplex PCR; TCRdb's table is partial and in-frame only. Clone size and the V and J calls come from that table; the DNA yielded D and trimming. The repertoire holds roughly 130,000 clones, with about 78% as singletons. The length of the CDR3 is 18 residues. The germline CDR1 and CDR2 sequences are SGDLS and YYNGEE. Trimming cost V 0 bases and J 5 bases; bases outside gene matches: 15.

Sequencing used PBMCs. V gene TRBV9 combines with J gene TRBJ2-7, with 9 bases fitting TRBD1. The receptor was isolated from a human donor in good health. This chain's CDR3 is CASSVARTGEGDFNEQYF. DNA for the CDR3: TGTGCCAGCAGCGTAGCTCGGACAGGGGAAGGGGACTTTAACGAGCAGTACTTC.